This entry concerns a single T cell receptor (beta chain). Its antigen is undetermined. These data belong to a study of PD-1 blockade in classical Hodgkin lymphoma. The study, taken as a whole, reports: By cycle point C4D1, TCR diversity had risen significantly in CD4+ cells (but not CD8+ cells).

Time point denoted: cycle 4 day 1 (C4D1), after six to seven weeks of nivolumab. Patients all relapsed after autologous stem cell transplantation, and there was variation in brentuximab vedotin exposure. The table came from immunoSEQ multiplex PCR; TCRdb's copy has only in-frame clones and leaves some out. The sample has around 53,000 clones, approximately 76% seen once. Between the trimmed V and J ends, which lost 5 bases and 2 bases, there was a span of 6 bases. The germline gives CDR1 SNHLY, CDR2 FYNNEI. CDR3 length equals 13 residues. The source material was peripheral blood mononuclear cells (PBMCs), sampled before the fourth cycle of nivolumab. This TCR was recovered from a human donor with classical Hodgkin lymphoma. This sequence joins TRBV2 and TRBJ2-2; unclear D gene. The CDR3, as DNA: TGTGCCAGCAGTACAGAAAACACCGGGGAGCTGTTTTTT. Residues: CASSTENTGELFF. Complete variable domain (other parts from reference TRBV2 and TRBJ2-2): EPEVTQTPSHQVTQMGQEVILRCVPISNHLYFYWYRQILGQKVEFLVSFYNNEISEKSEIFDDQFSVERPDGSNFTLKIRSTKLEDSAMYFCASSTENTGELFFGEGSRLTVL.